The rows below give T cell receptor beta chains drawn from one sample of a study of blood T cell repertoires in COVID-19. TCRdb's copy holds only in-frame clones and misses some; the assay was immunoSEQ multiplex PCR. The sample lists under 150,000 clones; more than 75% were seen once. What was sequenced was peripheral blood. These receptors originate from a man aged 35 to 55 with acute or convalescent COVID-19. Both conserved end residues are part of each CDR3. The D gene is left open where the match is weak. Size values are once, few and many counts, or a class for expanded clones, and some rows have none.

J gene,clone size,D gene,V gene,CDR3 protein,CDR3 DNA
TRBJ1-6,-,-,TRBV5-4,CATGTTYNSPLHF,TGTGCCACCGGGACAACCTATAATTCACCCCTCCACTTT
TRBJ2-7,-,-,TRBV5-1,CASSFDGTYEQYF,TGCGCCAGCAGCTTTGACGGGACCTACGAGCAGTACTTC
TRBJ2-7,-,-,TRBV19,CASSDTAGFYEQYF,TGTGCCAGTAGCGATACGGCGGGGTTCTACGAGCAGTACTTC
TRBJ1-2,-,TRBD1,TRBV10-2,CARRGGVLIETAHGYTF,TGCGCCCGCAGGGGGGGGGTGCTTATTGAAACGGCCCATGGCTACACCTTC
TRBJ2-6,-,-,TRBV10-1,CASKGVPLSGANVLTF,TGCGCCAGCAAGGGGGTACCCCTCTCTGGGGCCAACGTCCTGACTTTC
TRBJ1-2,-,TRBD1,TRBV27,CASSIQGEGYGYTF,TGTGCCAGCAGTATACAGGGGGAGGGATATGGCTACACCTTC
TRBJ1-5,-,-,TRBV24-1,CATSDYSGQPQHF,TGTGCCACCAGTGATTACAGCGGTCAGCCCCAGCATTTT
TRBJ2-3,-,-,TRBV5-6,CASSFETGTDTQYF,TGTGCCAGCAGCTTTGAGACAGGCACAGATACGCAGTATTTT
TRBJ2-7,few,TRBD1,TRBV5-5,CASSPLTGTYEQYF,TGTGCCAGCAGCCCCTTGACAGGGACATACGAGCAGTACTTC
TRBJ1-2,-,TRBD1,TRBV6-5,CASRGTGWYGYTF,TGTGCCAGCAGGGGGACAGGGTGGTATGGCTACACCTTC
TRBJ1-2,once,TRBD1,TRBV25-1,CASSASGGTTYGYTF,TGTGCCAGCAGTGCCTCAGGGGGCACTACCTATGGCTACACCTTC
TRBJ1-4,-,TRBD1,TRBV6-6,CASIQGATNEKLFF,TGTGCCAGCATCCAGGGGGCAACTAATGAAAAACTGTTTTTT
TRBJ2-3,-,TRBD1,TRBV18,CASSPTGATQYF,TGTGCCAGCTCACCCACAGGGGCTACGCAGTATTTT
TRBJ2-3,-,TRBD2,TRBV24-1,CATSDASGGAADTQYF,TGTGCCACCAGTGATGCTAGCGGGGGGGCCGCAGATACGCAGTATTTT
TRBJ1-5,-,-,TRBV19,CASSIINQPQHF,TGTGCCAGTAGTATCATCAATCAGCCCCAGCATTTT
TRBJ2-7,-,-,TRBV5-4,CASSPGRGIGYEQYF,TGTGCCAGCAGCCCCGGCCGGGGGATCGGCTACGAGCAGTACTTC
TRBJ2-6,-,TRBD1,TRBV19,CASSDRATGANVLTF,TGTGCCAGTAGCGACAGGGCGACTGGGGCCAACGTCCTGACTTTC
TRBJ1-2,-,-,TRBV4-2,CASSQDLGEASGYTF,TGTGCCAGCAGCCAAGATCTCGGGGAGGCCAGTGGCTACACCTTC
TRBJ2-6,-,TRBD1,TRBV12-5,CASGYGTALSGANVLTF,TGTGCTAGTGGCTACGGGACAGCACTCTCTGGGGCCAACGTCCTGACTTTC
TRBJ2-7,once,-,TRBV3-1/TRBV3-2,CASSLSLPGRYEQYF,TGTGCCAGCAGCCTCTCGTTACCCGGTCGATACGAGCAGTACTTC
TRBJ1-2,-,-,TRBV5-1,CASSLRATNYGYTF,TGCGCCAGCAGCTTGCGAGCGACGAACTATGGCTACACCTTC
TRBJ2-2,-,-,TRBV14,CASSQDPDLALNTGELFF,TGTGCCAGCAGCCAAGACCCCGACTTGGCCCTGAACACCGGGGAGCTGTTTTTT
TRBJ2-7,-,-,TRBV20-1,CSASVGGLAAEQYF,TGCAGTGCTAGTGTGGGGGGGCTTGCGGCCGAGCAGTACTTC
TRBJ1-2,few,TRBD1,TRBV14,CASSPETGHGYTF,TGTGCCAGCAGTCCTGAGACAGGGCATGGCTACACCTTC
TRBJ2-3,-,TRBD2,TRBV5-4,CASSRGLAGGTDTQYF,TGTGCCAGCAGCAGAGGACTAGCGGGGGGCACAGATACGCAGTATTTT
TRBJ2-5,-,TRBD1,TRBV29-1,CSVYEGGQVQETQYF,TGCAGCGTTTACGAAGGGGGCCAGGTTCAAGAGACCCAGTACTTC
TRBJ1-4,-,-,TRBV11-2,CASSLWDTQPEKLFF,TGTGCCAGCAGCTTATGGGACACCCAACCAGAAAAACTGTTTTTT
TRBJ1-2,-,-,TRBV7-2,CASSLEGRTETNYGYTF,TGTGCCAGCAGCTTAGAGGGGAGGACTGAAACTAACTATGGCTACACCTTC
TRBJ1-2,-,-,TRBV4-1,CASSSQGNYGYTF,TGCGCCAGCAGCTCTCAGGGTAACTATGGCTACACCTTC
TRBJ1-1,-,-,TRBV11-2,CASSLDLSGFTEAFF,TGTGCCAGCAGCTTAGATTTAAGCGGGTTCACTGAAGCTTTCTTT
TRBJ2-3,-,TRBD2,TRBV5-1,CASSPGLAGGPDTQYF,TGCGCCAGCAGCCCAGGACTAGCGGGGGGGCCAGATACGCAGTATTTT
TRBJ2-3,-,-,TRBV21-1,CASSKGGTSTDTQYF,TGTGCCAGCAGCAAAGGTGGGACTAGCACAGATACGCAGTATTTT
TRBJ1-1,-,-,TRBV18,CASSPGTTANTEAFF,TGTGCCAGCTCACCGGGAACGACAGCGAACACTGAAGCTTTCTTT
TRBJ2-7,-,-,TRBV7-2,CASSNTYEQYF,TGTGCCAGCAGCAATACCTACGAGCAGTACTTC
TRBJ2-3,-,-,TRBV30,CAWIRKDRDTQYF,TGTGCCTGGATCCGGAAGGACAGAGATACGCAGTATTTT
TRBJ1-2,-,-,TRBV7-2,CASSKTLGSVDYTF,TGTGCCAGCAGCAAAACCCTCGGGTCGGTCGACTACACCTTC
TRBJ1-3,-,-,TRBV30,CAWSDNSGNTIYF,TGTGCCTGGAGTGACAACTCTGGAAACACCATATATTTT
TRBJ2-5,medium-sized,-,TRBV5-1,CASSFGVGETQYF,TGCGCCAGCAGCTTCGGGGTTGGTGAGACCCAGTACTTC
TRBJ2-7,-,TRBD2,TRBV4-1,CASSQASGIYEQYF,TGCGCCAGCAGCCAAGCGAGCGGGATCTACGAGCAGTACTTC
TRBJ1-2,-,-,TRBV5-1,CASSLELGRGYGYTF,TGCGCCAGCAGCTTGGAGTTAGGCAGGGGATATGGCTACACCTTC
TRBJ2-3,-,-,TRBV5-6,CASSLWSADTQYF,TGTGCCAGCAGCTTGTGGAGCGCAGATACGCAGTATTTT
TRBJ1-1,-,-,TRBV6-5,CASSYSIFEEGDVAFF,TGTGCCAGCAGTTACTCGATTTTCGAAGAGGGGGATGTAGCTTTCTTT
TRBJ2-5,-,TRBD2,TRBV5-1,CASSLGLAWGTQYF,TGCGCCAGCAGCTTGGGACTAGCCTGGGGGACCCAGTACTTC
TRBJ1-2,-,-,TRBV10-3,CAISQKQGVNYGYTF,TGTGCCATCAGCCAGAAACAGGGAGTAAACTATGGCTACACCTTC
TRBJ2-7,-,TRBD2,TRBV6-5,CASRLGLESYEQYF,TGTGCCAGCAGACTGGGACTAGAGTCCTACGAGCAGTACTTC
TRBJ1-4,-,-,TRBV3-1/TRBV3-2,CASSQQGVEKLFF,TGTGCCAGCAGCCAACAGGGTGTTGAAAAACTGTTTTTT
TRBJ2-3,once,-,TRBV7-6,CASSFSPPGSTDTQYF,TGTGCCAGCAGCTTTTCCCCTCCGGGTTCCACAGATACGCAGTATTTT
TRBJ1-5,-,-,TRBV6-6,CASSYVNRPQPQHF,TGTGCCAGCAGTTACGTCAACAGACCCCAGCCCCAGCATTTT
TRBJ2-7,-,-,TRBV11-2,CASSLDPGRTYEQYF,TGTGCCAGCAGCTTAGATCCGGGAAGAACCTACGAGCAGTACTTC
TRBJ2-1,-,TRBD2,TRBV24-1,CATSVGTRSSAEQFF,TGTGCCACCAGTGTGGGGACTAGGAGTTCTGCTGAGCAGTTCTTC
TRBJ2-7,-,-,TRBV4-3,CASSQDQLGAYEQYF,TGCGCCAGCAGCCAAGATCAACTAGGAGCCTACGAGCAGTACTTC
TRBJ2-3,-,-,TRBV18,CASSPRAGARTDTQYF,TGTGCCAGCTCACCACGCGCAGGGGCGAGGACAGATACGCAGTATTTT
TRBJ1-2,-,-,TRBV3-1/TRBV3-2,CASSHPIGGGKNYGYTF,TGTGCCAGCAGCCACCCCATAGGGGGGGGCAAGAACTATGGCTACACCTTC
TRBJ1-5,once,-,TRBV30,CAWSAQSNQPQHF,TGTGCCTGGAGTGCCCAGAGCAATCAGCCCCAGCATTTT
TRBJ1-1,-,TRBD1,TRBV2,CASSVDRGSTEAFF,TGTGCCAGCAGTGTGGACAGGGGGTCCACTGAAGCTTTCTTT
TRBJ2-5,-,TRBD1,TRBV3-1/TRBV3-2,CASSYRQGPWETQYF,TGTGCCAGCAGCTACAGACAGGGGCCATGGGAGACCCAGTACTTC
TRBJ2-7,-,-,TRBV6-5,CASMGSTAYEQYF,TGTGCCAGCATGGGGTCGACAGCCTACGAGCAGTACTTC
TRBJ1-2,-,TRBD1,TRBV10-3,CAINGQGPVYGYTF,TGTGCCATCAACGGACAGGGTCCTGTCTATGGCTACACCTTC